This T cell receptor (beta chain) was found in a study of spatial heterogeneity in lung cancer. At the level of the study: Sequence detection consistently recorded a greater number of beta-chain than alpha-chain sequences. Study results and caveats: Sequencing reached an estimated coverage of tumor T cells that was only roughly 7% for alpha chains and about 13% for beta chains. Tumor mutation counts were tracked by expanded intratumoral alpha and beta TCR counts.

By frequency in the sample, this clonotype is medium-sized. The target antigen is unknown. Individual TCR cDNA molecules each bore their own unique molecular identifier. TCRdb passed the 5' RACE reads through MiXCR, listing each CDR3 protein once. This sample yields approximately 7,600 distinct CDR3 sequences, of which 11% to 15% are seen a single time; 9% belongs to the top ten. V was pared by 4 bases and J by 3 bases, with 4 bases of the junction left unmatched. The CDR3 has 15 amino acids. Germline V CDR1 and CDR2: KGHSH, LQKENI. Time point defined: sample taken at primary tumor resection. Whole RNA from tumor, nontumor lung or frozen PBMC was sequenced unsorted.

The sample was lung tumor tissue, taken at surgery. V and J are TRBV18 and TRBJ2-1, with 9 positions matching TRBD2. The receptor was isolated from a female donor with early-stage non-small cell lung cancer. As DNA, the CDR3 is TGTGCCAGCTCACTCGGCGGGGGGGACTACAATGAGCAGTTCTTC. This codes for CASSLGGGDYNEQFF.